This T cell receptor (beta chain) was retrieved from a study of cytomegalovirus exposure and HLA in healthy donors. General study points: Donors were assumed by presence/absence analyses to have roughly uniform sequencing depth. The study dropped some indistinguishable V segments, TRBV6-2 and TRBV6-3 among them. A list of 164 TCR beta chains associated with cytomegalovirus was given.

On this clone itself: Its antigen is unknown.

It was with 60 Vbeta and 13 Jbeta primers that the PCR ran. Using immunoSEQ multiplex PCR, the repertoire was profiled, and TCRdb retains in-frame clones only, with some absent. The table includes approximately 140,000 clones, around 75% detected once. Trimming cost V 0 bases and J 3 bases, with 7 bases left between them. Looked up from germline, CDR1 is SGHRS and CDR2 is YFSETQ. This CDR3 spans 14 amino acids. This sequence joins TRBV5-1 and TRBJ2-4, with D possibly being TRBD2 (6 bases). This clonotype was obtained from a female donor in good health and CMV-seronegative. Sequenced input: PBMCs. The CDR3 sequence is CASSLAGGKNIQYF. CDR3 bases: TGCGCCAGCAGCTTGGCCGGGGGCAAAAACATTCAGTACTTC. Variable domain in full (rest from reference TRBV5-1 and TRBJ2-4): KAGVTQTPRYLIKTRGQQVTLSCSPISGHRSVSWYQQTPGQGLQFLFEYFSETQRNKGNFPGRFSGRQFSNSRSEMNVSTLELGDSALYLCASSLAGGKNIQYFGAGTRLSVL.